The clone carrying this T cell receptor (beta chain) was seen repeatedly, ten times or more. Its antigen is still unknown. The ends lost 2 bases at V and 4 bases at J; junction bases unmatched: 8. Germline V gives CDR1 WSHSY, CDR2 SAAADI. The CDR3 extends over 16 amino acids. Every isolated RNA sample was fully reverse transcribed, so sequencing captured expressed TCRB transcripts. The assay was immunoSEQ multiplex PCR, and TCRdb's table has in-frame clones only and misses some. The sample shows about 370,000 clones, over 8.5% of them seen only once. This entry comes from a study of beta chain features in type 1 diabetes. Sorting with CD45RO/CCR7/CD25/CD127/CD95/CD27 yielded naive, central memory, regulatory and stem-like memory CD4+ cells. Whole-study results and caveats: In every one of the four CD4+ subsets, TCRB CDR3s were moderately but significantly shorter in Type 1 diabetes patients. Type 1 diabetes patients showed fewer insertions and more deletions at VDJ junctions.

Sequenced sample: central memory CD4+ T cells from blood. This receptor was identified in a man between 25 and 39 years old with type 1 diabetes. The rearrangement joins TRBV10-2 to TRBJ1-5; 7 bases match TRBD1. CDR3 nucleotides: TGCGCCAGCAGTGAGCTAAGTGAGGGGGCTAATCAGCCCCAGCATTTT. Translating it yields CASSELSEGANQPQHF.